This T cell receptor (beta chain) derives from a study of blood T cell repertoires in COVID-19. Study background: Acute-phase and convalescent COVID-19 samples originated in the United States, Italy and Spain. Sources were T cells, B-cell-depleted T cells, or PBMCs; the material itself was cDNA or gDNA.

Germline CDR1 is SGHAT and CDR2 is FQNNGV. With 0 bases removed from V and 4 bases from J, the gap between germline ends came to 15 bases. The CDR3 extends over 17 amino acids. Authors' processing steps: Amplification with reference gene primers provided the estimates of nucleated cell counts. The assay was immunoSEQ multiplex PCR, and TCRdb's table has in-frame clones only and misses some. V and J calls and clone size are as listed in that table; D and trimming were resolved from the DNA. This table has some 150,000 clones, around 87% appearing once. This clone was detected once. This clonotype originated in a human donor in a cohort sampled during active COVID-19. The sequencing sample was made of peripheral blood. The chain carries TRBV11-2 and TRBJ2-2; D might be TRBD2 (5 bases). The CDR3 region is CASSLESELGSTGELFF. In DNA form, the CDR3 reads TGTGCCAGCAGCTTAGAGTCGGAACTAGGCAGCACCGGGGAGCTGTTTTTT.